Presented here are 20 T cell receptor beta chains from one specimen sequenced in a study of T cells in Graves' hyperthyroidism and ophthalmopathy (dated by TCRdb to between 2019 and 2020). Receptor amplification or capture employed multiplex PCR. The listed sequencing device is Illumina HiSeq 2000. TCR beta CDR3 regions were amplified from RNA transcripts. The first round of RT-PCR for the TCR CDR3 was performed with the HTBI primer set and the Qiagen OneStep RT-PCR kit. The public reads were reprocessed in TCRdb via fastp at Q25 and MiXCR, keeping in-frame beta chains. Duplicate CDR3 protein sequences are folded into a single record with the most common DNA and genes. The sample includes 300,000 to 350,000 distinct CDR3 sequences, with around a sixth observed a single time. Roughly 33% of the sample is held by the ten biggest clonotypes. The sample consisted of blood. The source of these receptors is a man aged 25 to 40 with Graves' hyperthyroidism.

This clonotype was detected ten times or more. The rearrangement links TRBV2 to TRBJ2-1; D perhaps matches TRBD2 (6 bases). The V end was cut by 3 bases, the J end by 4 bases, with 13 bases between. The CDR3 totals 15 residues. Germline V lookup: CDR1 SNHLY, CDR2 FYNNEI. CDR3 nucleotide sequence: TGTGCCAGCAGTGATCTGGGGGGAGAATACAATGAGCAGTTCTTC. Its translation is CASSDLGGEYNEQFF.

In the case of this clonotype: A much larger clone sits a single nucleotide away, making a read error possible. V is TRBV18 and J is TRBJ2-5; 10 bases align to TRBD1. There are 17 residues in the CDR3. Germline V gene sequence: CDR1 KGHSH, CDR2 LQKENI. In nucleotides, the CDR3 is TGTGCCAGCTCACCCCGCCCAGAGGGGACAGGGGTAGAGAGCCAGTACTTC. This gives the protein CASSPRPEGTGVESQYF.

The sample holds many counts of this clonotype. This chain joins TRBV3-1 and TRBJ2-3; D may be TRBD1 (6 bases). From germline, CDR1 is LGHDT and CDR2 YNNKEL (reference sequence). V lost 2 bases, J lost 2 bases, and 11 bases lay in between. This CDR3 region has 15 residues. The CDR3 is CASSQTGRSTDTQYF. The CDR3 region has the DNA TGTGCCAGCAGCCAAACAGGGCGTTCCACAGATACGCAGTATTTT.

This clonotype was detected only a few times. The gene calls are TRBV12-3 or TRBV12-4 and TRBJ2-1; 14 bases align to TRBD2. V dropped 8 bases and J dropped 8; count of bases not matched to a gene: 8. The CDR3 length is 15 residues. DNA for the CDR3: TGTGCCAGCGGAGCGTCGGGACTAGCGGGAGATGAGCAGTTCTTC. This gives the protein CASGASGLAGDEQFF.

A few counts support this clonotype. The V gene is TRBV7-2, the J gene TRBJ2-7; 9 bases agree with TRBD1. J gave up 3 bases and V 7 bases, and 7 bases lay outside the gene matches. This CDR3 is built from 14 residues. Germline CDR1 and CDR2: SGHTA and FQGNSA. CDR3 amino acids: CASTLDRGNYEQYF. CDR3 sequence (DNA): TGTGCCAGCACCCTAGACAGGGGGAACTACGAGCAGTACTTC.

This clonotype is classed as large. The chain couples TRBV5-8 to TRBJ2-7, with D tentatively TRBD1 (6 bases). The V gene's germline CDR1 is SGHTS and CDR2 YDEGEE. The V end was cut by 4 bases, the J end by 0 bases, with 14 bases between. This CDR3 has 15 amino acids. In DNA, the CDR3 is TGTGCCAGCAGCACCCCGGGACACCTCTCCTACGAGCAGTACTTC. It translates to CASSTPGHLSYEQYF.

This sequence joins TRBV13 and TRBJ1-1; TRBD1 is a possible D gene (5 bases). Trimming stripped 0 bases from V and 6 bases from J, with 14 bases between. Germline CDR1 and CDR2: PRHDT and FYEKMQ (reference sequence). CDR3 length: 15 residues. The CDR3 bases are TGTGCCAGCAGCTTAGGGCCCGGGGCCGGGGCTGAAGCTTTCTTT. Its translation is CASSLGPGAGAEAFF. Filled out from reference TRBV13 and TRBJ1-1, the complete variable domain reads AAGVIQSPRHLIKEKRETATLKCYPIPRHDTVYWYQQGPGQDPQFLISFYEKMQSDKGSIPDRFSAQQFSDYHSELNMSSLELGDSALYFCASSLGPGAGAEAFFGQGTRLTVV.

Many counts were recorded for this clonotype. Mismatch with germline at one junction end may stem from a read error. The chain recombines TRBV7-2 with TRBJ2-7; TRBD1 matches at 8 bases. CDR1 SGHTA and CDR2 FQGNSA come from the germline V gene. The CDR3 is 14 residues long. The CDR3 DNA reads TGTGCCAGCAGCGTAGCAGGGGGCTTCGACGAGCAGTACTTC. Amino acids: CASSVAGGFDEQYF.

This clonotype was picked up many times. V is TRBV3-1 and J is TRBJ2-2; 7 bases fit TRBD2. The germline gives CDR1 LGHDT, CDR2 YNNKEL (reference sequence). This CDR3 contains 14 residues. V gave up 1 base and J gave up 7 bases; unmatched junction bases: 3. CDR3 nucleotide sequence: TGTGCCAGCAGCCAAGCACTAGCGAGCGGGGAGCTGTTTTTT. This sequence encodes CASSQALASGELFF.

This clonotype showed up just a few times. The J gene is TRBJ1-4, the V gene TRBV28; D call uncertain. Germline CDR1 and CDR2: MDHEN and SYDVKM. V lost 6 bases and J 5 bases, leaving 19 bases between the germline ends. The CDR3 spans 16 residues. The CDR3 DNA is TGTGCCAGCAGGTACCCCCCCGGCCGGCGCAATGAAAAACTGTTTTTT. Amino acids: CASRYPPGRRNEKLFF. The full variable domain, rest sourced from reference TRBV28 and TRBJ1-4, is DVKVTQSSRYLVKRTGEKVFLECVQDMDHENMFWYRQDPGLGLRLIYFSYDVKMKEKGDIPEGYSVSREKKERFSLILESASTNQTSMYLCASRYPPGRRNEKLFFGSGTQLSVL.

The chain carries TRBV7-3 and TRBJ2-3; the match to TRBD2 covers 10 bases. Losses at the gene ends were 0 bases for V and 3 bases for J; bases not matched to a gene: 3. Per germline, CDR1 SGHTA and CDR2 FQGTGA. The CDR3 sequence is 16 residues long. CDR3 DNA: TGTGCCAGCAGCTTAACGCCGGGACTAGCGACAGATACGCAGTATTTT. Its protein is CASSLTPGLATDTQYF.

CDR3 nucleotides: TGTGCCATCAGTGAGTCGAGGGACAGTGAATCCACCTTC. Amino acids: CAISESRDSESTF. This rearrangement joins TRBV10-3 to TRBJ1-2; TRBD1 matches 7 bases. The CDR3 spans 13 residues. Germline loops: CDR1 ENHRY, CDR2 SYGVKD. V was clipped by 0 bases and J by 13 bases; unmatched bases: 8.

Only a few counts were recorded for this clonotype. The rearrangement uses TRBV6-1 and TRBJ2-5; TRBD1 is a possible D gene (5 bases). There are 12 residues in the CDR3. Germline-derived CDR1 and CDR2 are MNHNS and SASEGT. With 7 bases removed from V and 4 bases from J, the gap between germline ends came to 10 bases. The CDR3 DNA reads TGTGCCAGCACTTTGGGGCGAGAGACCCAGTACTTC. This translates into CASTLGRETQYF.

This clonotype has a count of ten or more. V is TRBV20-1 and J is TRBJ1-5, with 8 bases fitting TRBD1. Germline CDR1 is DFQATT and CDR2 is SNEGSKA (reference sequence). The V gene end was trimmed by 5 bases and the J gene end by 3 bases; junction bases not matched to a gene: 3. The CDR3 sequence is 13 residues long. CDR3 DNA sequence: TGCAGTGCTGCAGGGGGCTCCAATCAGCCCCAGCATTTT. Residues: CSAAGGSNQPQHF.

Comment on this clonotype: A much larger clone lies a single base off, so this may be a read error. The chain has TRBV28 and TRBJ2-7; D gene unclear. The CDR3 has 12 residues. V shed 3 bases and J shed 4 bases, with 7 bases lying between them. The germline gives CDR1 MDHEN, CDR2 SYDVKM. The CDR3 coding sequence is TGTGCCAGCAGTTTTAGTTGGTACGAGCAGTACTTC. This sequence encodes CASSFSWYEQYF.

In this sample, this clonotype turned up many times. The gene calls are TRBV27 and TRBJ2-1, with D unresolved. Germline V lookup: CDR1 MNHEY, CDR2 SMNVEV (reference sequence). This CDR3 is 14 amino acids long. The V end lost 5 bases, the J end lost 10 bases, and 18 bases lay between the germline ends. CDR3 residues: CASSRWSIMGEQFF. The CDR3 coding sequence is TGTGCCAGCAGTCGGTGGAGTATAATGGGGGAGCAGTTCTTC.

The sample holds many counts of this clonotype. The CDR3, as DNA: TGCGCCAGCAGCCCTCGGACAGGGGTGCACGAGCAGTACTTC. Amino acids: CASSPRTGVHEQYF. The chain is built from TRBV5-1 and TRBJ2-7, with 9 positions matching TRBD1. Germline-derived CDR1 and CDR2 are SGHRS and YFSETQ. The CDR3 sequence is 14 residues long. Unmatched junction bases numbered 7, after V lost 4 bases and J lost 5 bases.

This clonotype was detected only a few times. The chain joins TRBV20-1 to TRBJ1-4; 9 bases agree with TRBD1. Germline V gene data show CDR1 as DFQATT and CDR2 as SNEGSKA (reference sequence). The V gene end was trimmed by 4 bases and the J gene end by 8 bases; junction bases not matched to a gene: 5. The CDR3 is 13 residues long. CDR3 sequence: CSANPTGGEKLFF. The CDR3, as DNA: TGCAGTGCTAACCCCACAGGGGGCGAAAAACTGTTTTTT.

This chain links TRBV18 with TRBJ2-3; D is ambiguous. V was pared by 3 bases and J by 2 bases, with 12 bases between. This CDR3 region has 15 residues. Germline V CDR1 and CDR2: KGHSH, LQKENI. This CDR3 reads CASSPGGQNTDTQYF. The CDR3 nucleotides read TGTGCCAGCTCACCTGGTGGTCAAAACACAGATACGCAGTATTTT.

This clonotype came up many times. The V call is TRBV3-1, the J call TRBJ1-2; D not certain. From germline, CDR1 is LGHDT and CDR2 YNNKEL (reference sequence). This CDR3 comprises 12 residues. V was shortened by 3 bases and J by 8 bases, with 10 bases between the two germline ends. This chain's CDR3 is CASSQGITGYTF. As DNA, the CDR3 is TGTGCCAGCAGCCAGGGTATAACGGGCTACACCTTC. The full variable domain, in which reference TRBV3-1 and TRBJ1-2 provide the parts outside the CDR3, is DTAVSQTPKYLVTQMGNDKSIKCEQNLGHDTMYWYKQDSKKFLKIMFSYNNKELIINETVPNRFSPKSPDKAHLNLHINSLELGDSAVYFCASSQGITGYTFGSGTRLTVV.